What follows describes a single TCR beta chain. Its antigen is unidentified. V lost 5 bases, J lost 2 bases, and 12 bases lay in between. The CDR3 totals 14 residues. Germline loops: CDR1 LNHDA, CDR2 SQIVND (reference sequence). This record comes from a study of graft-versus-host responses after intestinal transplantation. About the study: Transplants given to recipients were multivisceral, liver-intestinal, or isolated intestinal. All recipients were given anti-thymocyte globulin induction, and tacrolimus and steroids were then administered for about three years.

Study-level findings and limits: In recipient marrow, GvH clones were found, and some appeared first in ileum or blood. Peak circulating GvH clone levels were associated with early post-transplant HvG declines.

Clones were sequenced by immunoSEQ multiplex PCR, and TCRdb holds only the in-frame ones, with some missing. Here the sample spans 84,000 or so clones, 80% to 95% being singletons. The chain carries TRBV19 and TRBJ2-5; a possible D gene is TRBD2 (5 bases). This clonotype was sampled from a human donor who received an intestinal transplant. The sample in question was unstimulated CD4+ T cells sorted from spleen or lymph node cells, obtained before intestinal transplant. The CDR3 DNA reads as TGTGCCAGTAGTCCCACTGAGCGGCAAGAGACCCAGTACTTC. Protein: CASSPTERQETQYF.